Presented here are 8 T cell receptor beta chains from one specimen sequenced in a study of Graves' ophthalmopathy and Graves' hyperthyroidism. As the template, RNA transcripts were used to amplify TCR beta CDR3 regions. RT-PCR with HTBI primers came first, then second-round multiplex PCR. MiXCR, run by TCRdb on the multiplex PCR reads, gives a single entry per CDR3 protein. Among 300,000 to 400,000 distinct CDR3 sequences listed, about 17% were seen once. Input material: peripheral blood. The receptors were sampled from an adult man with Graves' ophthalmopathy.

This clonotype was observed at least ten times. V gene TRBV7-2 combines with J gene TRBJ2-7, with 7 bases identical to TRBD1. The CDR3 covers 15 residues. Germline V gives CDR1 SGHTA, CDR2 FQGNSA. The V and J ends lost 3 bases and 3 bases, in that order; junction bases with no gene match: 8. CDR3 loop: CASSFAPGQNYEQYF. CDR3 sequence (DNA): TGTGCCAGCAGCTTCGCTCCGGGACAGAACTACGAGCAGTACTTC. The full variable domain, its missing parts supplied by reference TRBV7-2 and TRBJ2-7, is GAGVSQSPSNKVTEKGKDVELRCDPISGHTALYWYRQSLGQGLEFLIYFQGNSAPDKSGLPSDRFSAERTGGSVSTLTIQRTQQEDSAVYLCASSFAPGQNYEQYFGPGTRLTVT.

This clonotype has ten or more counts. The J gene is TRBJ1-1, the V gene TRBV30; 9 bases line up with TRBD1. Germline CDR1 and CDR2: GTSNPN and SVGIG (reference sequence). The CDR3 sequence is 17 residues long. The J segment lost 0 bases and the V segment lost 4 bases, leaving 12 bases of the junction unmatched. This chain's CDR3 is CAWTIPSGQGMNTEAFF. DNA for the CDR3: TGTGCCTGGACAATACCATCGGGACAGGGAATGAACACTGAAGCTTTCTTT.

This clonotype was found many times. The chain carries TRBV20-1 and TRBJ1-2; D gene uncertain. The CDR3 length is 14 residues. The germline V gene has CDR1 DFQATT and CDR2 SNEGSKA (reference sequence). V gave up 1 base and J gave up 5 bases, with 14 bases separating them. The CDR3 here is CSARAAGPQYGYTF. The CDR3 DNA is TGCAGTGCTAGAGCCGCCGGGCCCCAGTATGGCTACACCTTC.

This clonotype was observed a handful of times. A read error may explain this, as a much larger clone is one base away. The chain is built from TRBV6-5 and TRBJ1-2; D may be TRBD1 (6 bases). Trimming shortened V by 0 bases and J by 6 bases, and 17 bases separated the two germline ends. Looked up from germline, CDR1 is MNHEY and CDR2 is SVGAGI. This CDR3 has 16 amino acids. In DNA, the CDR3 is TGTGCCAGCAGTTACTCAAGGACAGTGGCGGGAGATGGCTACACCTTC. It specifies CASSYSRTVAGDGYTF.

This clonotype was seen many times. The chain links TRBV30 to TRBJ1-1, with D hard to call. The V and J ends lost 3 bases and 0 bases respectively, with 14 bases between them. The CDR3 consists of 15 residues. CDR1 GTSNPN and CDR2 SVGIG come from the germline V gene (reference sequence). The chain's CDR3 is CAWRVGSTMNTEAFF. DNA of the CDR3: TGTGCCTGGAGGGTGGGAAGCACAATGAACACTGAAGCTTTCTTT. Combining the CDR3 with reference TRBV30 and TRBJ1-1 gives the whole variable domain SQTIHQWPATLVQPVGSPLSLECTVEGTSNPNLYWYRQAAGRGLQLLFYSVGIGQISSEVPQNLSASRPQDRQFILSSKKLLLSDSGFYLCAWRVGSTMNTEAFFGQGTRLTVV.

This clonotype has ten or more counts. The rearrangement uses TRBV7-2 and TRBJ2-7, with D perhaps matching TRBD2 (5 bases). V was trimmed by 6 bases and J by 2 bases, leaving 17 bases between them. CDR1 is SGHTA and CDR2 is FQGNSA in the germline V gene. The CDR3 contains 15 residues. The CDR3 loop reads CASSRSPSRTYEQYF. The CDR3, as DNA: TGTGCCAGCAGTCGGTCCCCTAGCCGAACCTACGAGCAGTACTTC.

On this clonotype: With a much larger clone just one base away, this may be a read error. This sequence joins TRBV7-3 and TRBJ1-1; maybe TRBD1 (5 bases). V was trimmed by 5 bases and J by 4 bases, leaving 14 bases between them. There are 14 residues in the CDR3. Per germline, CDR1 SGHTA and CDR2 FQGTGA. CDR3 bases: TGTGCCAGCAGCCGTGGGGGTGGGGGCACTGAAGCTTTCTTT. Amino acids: CASSRGGGGTEAFF.

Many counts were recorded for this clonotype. The CDR3 nucleotides read TGTGCCAGCAGCTACGGGACAGGGGCGAACACCATATATTTT. Its protein is CASSYGTGANTIYF. The chain links TRBV7-9 to TRBJ1-3; 10 bases align to TRBD1. J lost 7 bases, V lost 4 bases, and 4 bases had no gene match. The CDR3 runs 14 residues. Germline CDR1 and CDR2: SEHNR and FQNEAQ (reference sequence).